The next 2 T cell receptor beta chains were all read from a single sample in a study of metastatic and nonmetastatic thyroid tumors. TCRdb re-called the PCR reads with MiXCR. Counted here are about 39,000 clones, approximately 20% occurring once; the ten biggest clones make up 15% to 20%. No treatment had been given to any patient before thyroid surgery. Source material: blood. All receptors derive from a female donor with papillary thyroid cancer or a benign thyroid nodule (not recorded which). Some clones in this sample may be carry-over from other donors' samples.

The chain combines TRBV20-1 with TRBJ1-2, with a weak D call TRBD1 (6 bases). The CDR3 sequence is 13 residues long. Germline CDR1 is DFQATT and CDR2 is SNEGSKA (reference sequence). V lost 5 bases and J lost 5, with 15 bases in between. CDR3 loop: CSASDSPLYGYTF. The CDR3 DNA reads TGCAGTGCTTCGGACAGCCCGTTGTATGGCTACACCTTC.

V and J are TRBV7-6 and TRBJ2-7, with 9 bases matching TRBD1. The CDR3 covers 16 residues. Germline values: CDR1 SGHVS, CDR2 FNYEAQ. V dropped 5 bases and J dropped 2; count of bases not matched to a gene: 10. This CDR3 reads CASSPRWDRAPYEQYF. CDR3 sequence (DNA): TGTGCCAGCAGCCCCAGGTGGGACAGGGCCCCCTACGAGCAGTACTTC.